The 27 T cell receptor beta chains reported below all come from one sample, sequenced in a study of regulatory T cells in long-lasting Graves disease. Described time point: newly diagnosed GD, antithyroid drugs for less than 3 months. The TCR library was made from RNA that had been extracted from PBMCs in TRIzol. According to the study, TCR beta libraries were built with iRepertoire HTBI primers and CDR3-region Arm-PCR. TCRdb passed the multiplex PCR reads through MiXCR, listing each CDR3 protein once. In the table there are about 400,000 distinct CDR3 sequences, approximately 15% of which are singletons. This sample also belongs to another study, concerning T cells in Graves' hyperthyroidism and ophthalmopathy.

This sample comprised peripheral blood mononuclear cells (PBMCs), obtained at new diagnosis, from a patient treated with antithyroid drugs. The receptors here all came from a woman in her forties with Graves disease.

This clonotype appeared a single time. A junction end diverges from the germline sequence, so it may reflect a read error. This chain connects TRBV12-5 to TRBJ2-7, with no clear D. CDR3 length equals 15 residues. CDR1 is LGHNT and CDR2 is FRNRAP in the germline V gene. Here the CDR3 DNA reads TGTGCTAGTAGTTTGCAGCCCGTCCTAACCTACGAGCAGTACTTC. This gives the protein CASSLQPVLTYEQYF.

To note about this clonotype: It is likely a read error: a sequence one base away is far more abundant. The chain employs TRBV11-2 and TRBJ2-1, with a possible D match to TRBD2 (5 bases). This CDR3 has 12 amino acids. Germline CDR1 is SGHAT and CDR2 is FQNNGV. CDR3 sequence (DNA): TGTGCCAGCAGCCCCCAGAGGGAGACCCGGTACTTC. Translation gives CASSPQRETRYF. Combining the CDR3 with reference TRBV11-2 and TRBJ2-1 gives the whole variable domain EAGVAQSPRYKIIEKRQSVAFWCNPISGHATLYWYQQILGQGPKLLIQFQNNGVVDDSQLPKDRFSAERLKGVDSTLKIQPAKLEDSAVYLCASSPQRETRYFGPGTRLTVL.

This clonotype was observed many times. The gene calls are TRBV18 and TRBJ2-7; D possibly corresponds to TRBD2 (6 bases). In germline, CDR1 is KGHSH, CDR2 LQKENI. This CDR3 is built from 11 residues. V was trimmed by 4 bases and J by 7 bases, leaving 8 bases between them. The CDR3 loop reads CASSQAGEQYF. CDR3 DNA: TGTGCCAGCTCACAGGCGGGGGAGCAGTACTTC.

CDR3 DNA sequence: TGTGCCAGCAGCCACGGGACTAGCGGGAGGCTCATTAATGAGCAGTTCTTC. This translates into CASSHGTSGRLINEQFF. This chain links TRBV5-5 with TRBJ2-1, with 15 bases that match TRBD2. The CDR3 length is 17 residues. CDR1 and CDR2 (germline): SGHKS, YYEKEE (reference sequence). The V gene end was trimmed by 4 bases and the J gene end by 7 bases; junction bases not matched to a gene: 9.

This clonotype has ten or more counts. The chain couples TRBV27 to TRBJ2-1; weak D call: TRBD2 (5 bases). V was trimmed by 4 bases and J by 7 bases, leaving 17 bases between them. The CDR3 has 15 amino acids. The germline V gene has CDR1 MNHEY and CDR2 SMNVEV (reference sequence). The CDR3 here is CASSWRLRTPNEQFF. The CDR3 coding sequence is TGTGCCAGCAGTTGGAGGCTCCGCACCCCTAATGAGCAGTTCTTC.

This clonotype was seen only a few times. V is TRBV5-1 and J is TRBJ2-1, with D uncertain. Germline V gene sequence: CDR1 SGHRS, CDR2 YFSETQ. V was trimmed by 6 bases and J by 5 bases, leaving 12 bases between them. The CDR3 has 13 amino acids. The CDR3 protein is CASTPVGNNEQFF. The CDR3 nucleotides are TGCGCCAGCACCCCGGTGGGAAACAATGAGCAGTTCTTC.

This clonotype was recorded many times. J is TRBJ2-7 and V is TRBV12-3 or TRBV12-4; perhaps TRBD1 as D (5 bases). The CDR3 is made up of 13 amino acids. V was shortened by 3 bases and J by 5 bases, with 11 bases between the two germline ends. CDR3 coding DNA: TGTGCCAGCAGTTTTTGGGCAGGGAACGAGCAGTACTTC. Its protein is CASSFWAGNEQYF.

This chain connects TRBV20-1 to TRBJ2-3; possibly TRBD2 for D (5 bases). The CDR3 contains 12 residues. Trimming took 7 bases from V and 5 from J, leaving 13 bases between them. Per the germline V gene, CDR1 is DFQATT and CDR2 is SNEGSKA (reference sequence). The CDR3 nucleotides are TGCAGTGTAATTCTAGAGGGAGATACGCAGTATTTT. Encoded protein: CSVILEGDTQYF.

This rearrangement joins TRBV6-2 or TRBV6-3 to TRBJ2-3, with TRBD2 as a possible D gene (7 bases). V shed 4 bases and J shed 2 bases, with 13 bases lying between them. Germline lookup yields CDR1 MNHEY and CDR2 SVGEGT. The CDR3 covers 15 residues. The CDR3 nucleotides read TGTGCCAGCAGTTGGTTGGGGGGGCCCACAGATACGCAGTATTTT. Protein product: CASSWLGGPTDTQYF.

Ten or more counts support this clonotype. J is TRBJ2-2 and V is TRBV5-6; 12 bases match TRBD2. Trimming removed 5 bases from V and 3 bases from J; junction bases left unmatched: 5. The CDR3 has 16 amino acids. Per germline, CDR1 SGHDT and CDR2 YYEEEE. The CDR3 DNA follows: TGTGCCAGCAGTAGTACTAGCGGGAGGCACACCGGGGAGCTGTTTTTT. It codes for CASSSTSGRHTGELFF.

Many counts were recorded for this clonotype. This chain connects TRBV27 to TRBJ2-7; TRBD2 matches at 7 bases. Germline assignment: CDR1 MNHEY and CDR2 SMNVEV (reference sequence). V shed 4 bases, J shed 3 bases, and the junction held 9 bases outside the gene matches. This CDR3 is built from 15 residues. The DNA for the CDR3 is TGTGCCAGCAGTTCGACGTCTGGGGGGGGCTACGAGCAGTACTTC. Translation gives CASSSTSGGGYEQYF.

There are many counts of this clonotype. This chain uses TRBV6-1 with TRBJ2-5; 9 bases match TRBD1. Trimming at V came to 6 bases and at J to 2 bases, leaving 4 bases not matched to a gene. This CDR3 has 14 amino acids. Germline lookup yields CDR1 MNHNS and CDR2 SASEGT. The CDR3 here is CASSSGTGQETQYF. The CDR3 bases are TGTGCCAGCAGCAGCGGGACAGGGCAAGAGACCCAGTACTTC.

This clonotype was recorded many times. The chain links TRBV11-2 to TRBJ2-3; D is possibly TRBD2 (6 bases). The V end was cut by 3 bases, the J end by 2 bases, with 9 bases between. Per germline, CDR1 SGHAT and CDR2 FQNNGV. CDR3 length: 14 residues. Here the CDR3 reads CASSFPSDTDTQYF. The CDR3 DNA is TGTGCCAGCAGCTTTCCTAGCGACACAGATACGCAGTATTTT.

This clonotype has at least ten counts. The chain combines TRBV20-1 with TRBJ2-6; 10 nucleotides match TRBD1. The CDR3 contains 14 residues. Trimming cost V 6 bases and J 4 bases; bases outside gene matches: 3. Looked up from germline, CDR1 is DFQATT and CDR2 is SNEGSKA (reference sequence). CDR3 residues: CSARQGAGANVLTF. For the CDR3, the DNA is TGCAGTGCCAGACAGGGGGCCGGGGCCAACGTCCTGACTTTC.

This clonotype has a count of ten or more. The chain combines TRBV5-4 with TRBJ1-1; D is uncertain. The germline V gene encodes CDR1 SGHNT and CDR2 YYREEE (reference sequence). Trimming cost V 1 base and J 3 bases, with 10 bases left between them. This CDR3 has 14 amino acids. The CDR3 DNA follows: TGTGCCAGCAGCTTGCCGGGGTCTGACACTGAAGCTTTCTTT. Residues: CASSLPGSDTEAFF.

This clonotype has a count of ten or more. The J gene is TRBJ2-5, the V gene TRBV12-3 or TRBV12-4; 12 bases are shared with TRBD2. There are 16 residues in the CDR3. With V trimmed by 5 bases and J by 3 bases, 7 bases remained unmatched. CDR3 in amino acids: CASSPFLAGGKETQYF. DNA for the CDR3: TGTGCCAGCAGTCCCTTTCTAGCGGGAGGGAAAGAGACCCAGTACTTC.

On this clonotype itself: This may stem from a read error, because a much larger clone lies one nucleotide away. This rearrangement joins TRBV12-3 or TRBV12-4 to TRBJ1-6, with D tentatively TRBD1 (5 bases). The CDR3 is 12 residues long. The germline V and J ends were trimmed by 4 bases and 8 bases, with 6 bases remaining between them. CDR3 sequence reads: CASSYRHSPLHF. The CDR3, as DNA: TGTGCCAGCAGTTACAGGCATTCACCCCTCCACTTT.

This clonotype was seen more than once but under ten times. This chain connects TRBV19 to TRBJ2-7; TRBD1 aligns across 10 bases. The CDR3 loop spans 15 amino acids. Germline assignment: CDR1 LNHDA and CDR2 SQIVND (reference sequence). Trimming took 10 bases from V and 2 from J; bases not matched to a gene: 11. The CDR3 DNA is TGTGCCACAACTCCGGGACAGGGGACAACCTACGAGCAGTACTTC. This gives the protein CATTPGQGTTYEQYF.

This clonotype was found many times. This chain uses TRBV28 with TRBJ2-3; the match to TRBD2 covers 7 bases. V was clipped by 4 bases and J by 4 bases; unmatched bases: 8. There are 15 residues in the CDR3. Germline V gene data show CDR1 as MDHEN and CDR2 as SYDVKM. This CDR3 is CASSYGGGGSDTQYF. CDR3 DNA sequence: TGTGCCAGCAGTTACGGCGGGGGTGGGTCAGATACGCAGTATTTT.

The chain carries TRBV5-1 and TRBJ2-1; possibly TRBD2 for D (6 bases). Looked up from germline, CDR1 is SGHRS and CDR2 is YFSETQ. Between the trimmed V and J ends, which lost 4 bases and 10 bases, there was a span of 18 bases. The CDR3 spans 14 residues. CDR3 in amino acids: CASSPSGERWEQFF. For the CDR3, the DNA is TGCGCCAGCAGCCCCTCGGGGGAGCGTTGGGAGCAGTTCTTC.

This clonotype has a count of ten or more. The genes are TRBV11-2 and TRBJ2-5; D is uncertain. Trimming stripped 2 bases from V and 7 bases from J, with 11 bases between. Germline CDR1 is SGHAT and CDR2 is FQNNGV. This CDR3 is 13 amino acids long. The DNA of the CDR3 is TGTGCCAGCAGCTTAAGCCACAAAGGGACCCAGTACTTC. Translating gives CASSLSHKGTQYF.

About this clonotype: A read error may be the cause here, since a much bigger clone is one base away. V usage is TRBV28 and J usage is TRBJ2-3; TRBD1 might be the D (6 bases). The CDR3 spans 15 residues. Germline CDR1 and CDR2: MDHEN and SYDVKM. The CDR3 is CASTEEGTSTDMQYF. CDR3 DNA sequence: TGTGCCAGCACCGAAGAAGGGACATCCACAGATATGCAGTATTTT.

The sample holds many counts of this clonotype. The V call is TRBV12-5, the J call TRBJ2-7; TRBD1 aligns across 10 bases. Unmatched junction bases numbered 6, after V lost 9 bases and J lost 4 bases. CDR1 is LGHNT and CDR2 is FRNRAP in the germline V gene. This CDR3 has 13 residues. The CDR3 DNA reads TGTGCTAGCCTCCGGGACAGGGGTTACGAGCAGTACTTC. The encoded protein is CASLRDRGYEQYF. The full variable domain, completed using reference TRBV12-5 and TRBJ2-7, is DARVTQTPRHKVTEMGQEVTMRCQPILGHNTVFWYRQTMMQGLELLAYFRNRAPLDDSGMPKDRFSAEMPDATLATLKIQPSEPRDSAVYFCASLRDRGYEQYFGPGTRLTVT.

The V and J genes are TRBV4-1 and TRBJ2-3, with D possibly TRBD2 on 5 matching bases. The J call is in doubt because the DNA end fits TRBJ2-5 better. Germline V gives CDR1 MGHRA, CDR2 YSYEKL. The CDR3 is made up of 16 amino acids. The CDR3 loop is CASSQDLGAVVETQYF. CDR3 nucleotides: TGCGCCAGCAGCCAAGATCTGGGAGCGGTGGTAGAGACCCAGTACTTC.

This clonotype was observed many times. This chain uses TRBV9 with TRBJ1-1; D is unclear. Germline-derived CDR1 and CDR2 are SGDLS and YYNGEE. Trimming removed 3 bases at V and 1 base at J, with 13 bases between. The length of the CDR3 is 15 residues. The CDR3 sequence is CASSDVTKENTEAFF. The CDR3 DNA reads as TGTGCCAGCAGCGATGTAACAAAAGAGAACACTGAAGCTTTCTTT.

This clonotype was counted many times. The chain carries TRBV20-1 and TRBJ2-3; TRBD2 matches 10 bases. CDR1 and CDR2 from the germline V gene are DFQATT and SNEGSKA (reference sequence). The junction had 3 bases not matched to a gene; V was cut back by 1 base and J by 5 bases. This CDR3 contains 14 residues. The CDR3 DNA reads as TGCAGTGCTAGAGCTAGCGGGAGTGGAGATACGCAGTATTTT. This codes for CSARASGSGDTQYF.

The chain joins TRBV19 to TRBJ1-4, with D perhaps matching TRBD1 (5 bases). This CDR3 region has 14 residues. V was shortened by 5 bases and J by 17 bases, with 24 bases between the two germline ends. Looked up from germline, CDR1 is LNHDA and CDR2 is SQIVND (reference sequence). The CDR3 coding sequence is TGTGCCAGTAGTCCCGATGCGGGACGGGTACGGCCTTTTTTT. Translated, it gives CASSPDAGRVRPFF.